Given below is one T cell receptor beta chain in context. This sample is drawn from a study of response to subunit inactivated influenza vaccine. TCRdb used MiXCR to reprocess the RT-PCR reads, holding one entry per CDR3 protein. The data show 450,000 to 550,000 distinct CDR3 sequences, around 25% seen once. V lost 5 bases to trimming and J lost 2 bases; unmatched junction nucleotides: 4. The CDR3 runs 15 residues. Germline V gene sequence: CDR1 MNHNS, CDR2 SASEGT. The sequence came from a man between 50 and 59 years old who received an inactivated influenza vaccine. Here the sequenced sample was CD4+ T cells sorted from PBMCs, taken around 5 days after vaccination. V is TRBV6-1 and J is TRBJ2-3, with 10 bases identical to TRBD2. CDR3 sequence reads: CASSIAGGITDTQYF. CDR3 coding DNA: TGTGCCAGCAGTATAGCGGGGGGCATCACAGATACGCAGTATTTT.